Listed below are T cell receptor beta chains from one sample, sequenced in a study of shared clonotypes between healthy human individuals. The method was immunoSEQ multiplex PCR; TCRdb's version includes in-frame clones alone and lacks a portion of them. The table includes about 2.3 million clones, about 90% detected once. The sample consisted of naive CD4+ T cells from PBMCs. The origin of the receptors is a man in his late teens or twenties in good health. Some clones in this sample may be carry-over from other donors' samples. The CDR3 runs from the conserved cysteine through the conserved F or W.

TRBV30	TRBJ1-2	CAWGLGQGGYTF
TRBV28	TRBJ2-2	CASSYRETGELFF
TRBV19	TRBJ2-7	CASSTRDRPYEQYF
TRBV5-1	TRBJ2-6	CASSLEEGANVLTF
TRBV6-1	TRBJ2-2	CASLIDSPPGELFF
TRBV15	TRBJ2-3	CATSRDPLAGSTDTQYF
TRBV19	TRBJ2-1	CASSSLAGNPQFF
TRBV5-1	TRBJ1-2	CASSSGSHLVYGYTF
TRBV4-2	TRBJ2-5	CASSQGGAQETQYF
TRBV9	TRBJ2-3	CASSVIAVPTDTQYF
TRBV29-1	TRBJ1-2	CSTIVQGRDYGYTF
TRBV4-1	TRBJ1-3	CASSQDRELGNTIYF
TRBV9	TRBJ2-1	CASSATVYNEQFF
TRBV28	TRBJ2-6	CASSLWAWDKDSGANVLTF
TRBV5-1	TRBJ2-7	CASSLVDRENEQYF
TRBV5-1	TRBJ1-2	CASSLEVSYGYTF
TRBV28	TRBJ1-1	CASSKLGDPGAAFF
TRBV5-1	TRBJ1-5	CASSQGGQGPNQPQHF
TRBV6-5	TRBJ2-2	CASSWARGELFF
TRBV2	TRBJ2-2	CASLFLAGELFF
TRBV28	TRBJ2-3	CASSPTGLTDTQYF
TRBV9	TRBJ2-7	CASSVVPFSYEQYF
TRBV11-2	TRBJ2-2	CASTPVVLAGLEELFF
TRBV28	TRBJ1-2	CASSPQASNYGYTF
TRBV4-3	TRBJ2-6	CASSQGQPLTLRGANVLTF
TRBV7-2	TRBJ2-6	CASSAGQGISGANVLTF
TRBV28	TRBJ1-5	CASSLSGGGGQPQHF
TRBV28	TRBJ2-7	CASSLSARGTYEQYF
TRBV5-1	TRBJ2-5	CASYTGTANEETQYF
TRBV28	TRBJ2-7	CASSLFGQGYEQYF
TRBV5-1	TRBJ1-1	CASSLAGGHTEAFF
TRBV7-9	TRBJ2-5	CASSSWLETQYF
TRBV19	TRBJ2-4	CASSGQGGNIQYF
TRBV6-1	TRBJ1-3	CASSEGFGSGNTIYF
TRBV7-6	TRBJ2-2	CASSLGGGTANTGELFF
TRBV2	TRBJ2-7	CASRGLTYEQYF
TRBV7-9	TRBJ2-7	CASSFRDSWEPYEQYF
TRBV10-3	TRBJ1-5	CATKTGTGGMSNQPQHF
TRBV7-8	TRBJ2-7	CASSLSLAGGGHEQYF
TRBV5-4	TRBJ1-3	CASSGARGRTLSDTIYF
TRBV29-1	TRBJ2-3	CSESGTSTDTQYF
TRBV10-1	TRBJ1-2	CASSDRTGVGYTF
TRBV5-4	TRBJ1-2	CASSLDGTGVSRGYTF
TRBV5-1	TRBJ2-3	CASSFGTRGRHSTDTQYF
TRBV5-5	TRBJ1-2	CASSSGQANYGYTF
TRBV28	TRBJ2-5	CASRQAGETQYF
TRBV27	TRBJ2-7	CASSLRTPGQGSGEQYF
TRBV6-6	TRBJ2-7	CASTLNRGGIYEQYF
TRBV29-1	TRBJ2-3	CSVEDGDSLADTQYF
TRBV5-1	TRBJ2-5	CASSLALADQETQYF
TRBV28	TRBJ1-3	CASSFPRRQNSGNTIYF
TRBV19	TRBJ1-2	CASSITGNYGYTF
TRBV5-1	TRBJ2-6	CASSLPDSGANVLTF
TRBV4-3	TRBJ2-1	CASSQETDYNEQFF
TRBV9	TRBJ2-5	CASSVVAGGGWTQYF
TRBV7-2	TRBJ2-7	CASSLLAAVYEQYF
TRBV5-1	TRBJ1-3	CASSLVGRGLLSRGNTIYF
TRBV11-2	TRBJ2-1	CASSLVGGRAYNEQFF